A single sample is the source of the 10 T cell receptor beta chains below, sequenced in a study of blood T cells in healthy people across ages. Through a sample-barcoded 5' primer and a J-beta primer mix, a second PCR was run for 7 to 11 cycles. TCRdb reanalysed the 5' RACE reads using MiXCR and keeps one entry per CDR3 protein. The sample shows approximately 730,000 distinct CDR3 sequences, roughly 50% of them seen only once. The sample was blood. The receptors stem from an elderly man in good health.

This clonotype came up a few times. The chain uses TRBV27 and TRBJ1-4, with a weak D call TRBD1 (5 bases). This CDR3 region has 12 residues. Between the trimmed V and J ends, which lost 7 bases and 5 bases, there was a span of 8 bases. CDR1 and CDR2 from the germline V gene are MNHEY and SMNVEV (reference sequence). CDR3 DNA sequence: TGTGCCAGCATGGGGCGGAATGAAAAACTGTTTTTT. Its protein is CASMGRNEKLFF.

The chain recombines TRBV12-3 or TRBV12-4 with TRBJ1-5; TRBD1 is a possible D gene (6 bases). The CDR3 has 15 residues. Trimming cost V 2 bases and J 10 bases, with 18 bases left between them. CDR3 DNA: TGTGCCAGCAGTTTAAAGGGAGGCCCCAGGGGACCCCAGCATTTT. This translates into CASSLKGGPRGPQHF.

The chain joins TRBV12-3 or TRBV12-4 to TRBJ2-1, with TRBD2 matching 7 bases. V dropped 3 bases and J dropped 8; count of bases not matched to a gene: 4. There are 13 residues in the CDR3. The CDR3 DNA reads TGTGCCAGCAGTTTCTCCAGCGGGGATGAGCAGTTCTTC. The encoded protein is CASSFSSGDEQFF.

V usage is TRBV11-2 and J usage is TRBJ2-7; D might be TRBD1 (6 bases). The CDR3 contains 15 residues. Germline V gives CDR1 SGHAT, CDR2 FQNNGV. V lost 1 base to trimming and J lost 3 bases, with 13 bases between them. CDR3 sequence: CASSLGQGKYYEQYF. CDR3 nucleotides: TGTGCCAGCAGCTTAGGTCAGGGGAAATACTACGAGCAGTACTTC.

This clonotype has at least ten counts. The V gene is TRBV12-3 or TRBV12-4, the J gene TRBJ1-2; D is uncertain. The CDR3 extends over 11 amino acids. The V gene lost 3 bases and the J gene lost 4 bases, with 3 bases spanning the gap. The CDR3 DNA reads as TGTGCCAGCAGTTTGGGCTATGGCTACACCTTC. Its protein is CASSLGYGYTF.

The chain recombines TRBV7-6 with TRBJ1-1; the match to TRBD1 covers 8 bases. This CDR3 is 15 amino acids long. Germline values: CDR1 SGHVS, CDR2 FNYEAQ. J lost 0 bases, V lost 1 base, and 1 base had no gene match. The CDR3 DNA sequence: TGTGCCAGCAGCTTAGGGACAGGGATGAACACTGAAGCTTTCTTT. This translates into CASSLGTGMNTEAFF.

The chain couples TRBV28 to TRBJ2-7; D may be TRBD1 (5 bases). The V gene's germline CDR1 is MDHEN and CDR2 SYDVKM. Trimming cost V 8 bases and J 5 bases, with 13 bases left between them. The length of the CDR3 is 12 residues. CDR3 region: CASDSGRHEQYF. The CDR3 DNA follows: TGTGCCAGCGATTCAGGGCGGCACGAGCAGTACTTC.

This clonotype appeared once. This chain uses TRBV4-2 with TRBJ1-6; weak D call: TRBD1 (6 bases). There are 14 residues in the CDR3. Per the germline V gene, CDR1 is LGHNA and CDR2 is YNFKEQ. Trimming pared 6 bases from V and 8 bases from J, leaving 14 bases between. CDR3 residues: CASRSRGGDSPLHF. The CDR3 DNA follows: TGTGCCAGCAGATCGAGGGGGGGAGATTCACCCCTCCACTTT.

The V call is TRBV2, the J call TRBJ2-1; no firm D call. This CDR3 is built from 14 residues. Germline CDR1 reads SNHLY; CDR2 reads FYNNEI. Trimming took off 2 bases at V and 5 bases at J, with 10 bases between the two ends. CDR3 sequence (DNA): TGTGCCAGCAGTGAACTCGCATGGAACAATGAGCAGTTCTTC. As protein: CASSELAWNNEQFF.

For this clonotype: Germline and junction disagree at one end, which may indicate a read error. V is TRBV18 and J is TRBJ2-3; possibly TRBD2 for D (6 bases). Germline lookup yields CDR1 KGHSH and CDR2 LQKENI. This CDR3 contains 16 residues. The CDR3 spells CASSPLAASSTDTQYF. The CDR3, as DNA: TGTGCCAGCTCACCACTAGCGGCCTCTAGCACGGATACGCAGTATTTT.